The 15 T cell receptor beta chains in this list originate from one sample, sequenced in a study of T cell responses to AZD1222 COVID-19 vaccine. Produced via immunoSEQ multiplex PCR; TCRdb's table is partial and in-frame only. The data hold some 130,000 clones, with less than 90% observed a single time. Sample: peripheral blood, taken on day 0 of AZD1222 vaccination. These receptor sequences come from an adult in good health.

The V and J genes are TRBV30 and TRBJ1-2, with D possibly TRBD1 on 5 matching bases. The V gene lost 2 bases and the J gene lost 5 bases, with 9 bases spanning the gap. This CDR3 comprises 12 residues. CDR1 is GTSNPN, CDR2 SVGIG, per germline (reference sequence). The CDR3 reads CAWSRDGYGYTF. The DNA of the CDR3 is TGTGCCTGGAGTCGGGACGGTTATGGCTACACCTTC.

The V and J genes are TRBV12-3 or TRBV12-4 and TRBJ2-4; D might be TRBD1 (6 bases). The V end was cut by 2 bases, the J end by 4 bases, with 6 bases between. The CDR3 consists of 13 residues. For the CDR3, the DNA is TGTGCCAGCAGTTTAACAGGGAAAAACATTCAGTACTTC. Protein product: CASSLTGKNIQYF.

The chain uses TRBV9 and TRBJ2-5, with D hard to call. Trimming removed 0 bases at V and 1 base at J, with 7 bases between. The length of the CDR3 is 14 residues. Germline CDR1 is SGDLS and CDR2 is YYNGEE. The CDR3 sequence: CASSVGSVQETQYF. CDR3 coding DNA: TGTGCCAGCAGCGTAGGGAGCGTCCAAGAGACCCAGTACTTC.

This chain connects TRBV7-9 to TRBJ2-2; D is possibly TRBD1 (7 bases). Trimming pared 5 bases from V and 6 bases from J, leaving 10 bases between. The CDR3 spans 13 residues. Germline assignment: CDR1 SEHNR and CDR2 FQNEAQ (reference sequence). CDR3 sequence reads: CASSGGGPGELFF. The CDR3 coding sequence is TGTGCCAGCAGCGGAGGGGGCCCCGGGGAGCTGTTTTTT.

The genes are TRBV27 and TRBJ1-5; 10 bases align to TRBD1. The J segment lost 6 bases and the V segment lost 5 bases, leaving 4 bases of the junction unmatched. The CDR3 consists of 14 residues. Germline CDR1 MNHEY, CDR2 SMNVEV (reference sequence). The CDR3 sequence: CASSLTGGSQPQHF. CDR3 DNA sequence: TGTGCCAGCAGTCTGACAGGGGGCAGTCAGCCCCAGCATTTT.

The rearrangement joins TRBV6-5 to TRBJ2-3; D unclear. CDR1 and CDR2 from the germline V gene are MNHEY and SVGAGI. V shed 10 bases and J shed 2 bases, with 19 bases lying between them. CDR3 length equals 15 residues. Here the CDR3 reads CATTRAPRNTDTQYF. The DNA for the CDR3 is TGTGCCACCACCCGGGCCCCACGAAACACAGATACGCAGTATTTT.

The count of this clone is one. The chain has TRBV30 and TRBJ2-3; unclear D gene. Trimming shortened V by 4 bases and J by 2 bases, and 7 bases separated the two germline ends. Germline V lookup: CDR1 GTSNPN, CDR2 SVGIG (reference sequence). This CDR3 has 12 residues. This CDR3 reads CAWTLTTDTQYF. The DNA of the CDR3 is TGTGCCTGGACTTTGACCACAGATACGCAGTATTTT.

The chain combines TRBV11-2 with TRBJ2-2; D gene unclear. Trimming stripped 3 bases from V and 5 bases from J, with 10 bases between. The CDR3 sequence is 14 residues long. The V gene's germline CDR1 is SGHAT and CDR2 FQNNGV. CDR3 sequence reads: CASSFTGGTGELFF. The CDR3 DNA reads as TGTGCCAGCAGCTTCACGGGCGGTACCGGGGAGCTGTTTTTT.

V is TRBV6-5 and J is TRBJ1-1; D is possibly TRBD1 (6 bases). Per germline, CDR1 MNHEY and CDR2 SVGAGI. This CDR3 has 12 amino acids. Trimming shortened V by 2 bases and J by 6 bases, and 7 bases separated the two germline ends. CDR3 sequence (DNA): TGTGCCAGCAGTTACCAGGGGCCTGAAGCTTTCTTT. Translation gives CASSYQGPEAFF.

DNA for the CDR3: TGTGCCAGCAGCGCCGGGACAGGGGATTTAACCTACGAGCAGTACTTC. This gives the protein CASSAGTGDLTYEQYF. The chain is built from TRBV5-6 and TRBJ2-7, with 10 positions matching TRBD1. The CDR3 covers 16 residues. V lost 4 bases and J lost 2; bases outside the gene matches: 9. CDR1 SGHDT and CDR2 YYEEEE come from the germline V gene.

The J gene is TRBJ2-1, the V gene TRBV28; 9 bases agree with TRBD2. Per the germline V gene, CDR1 is MDHEN and CDR2 is SYDVKM. This CDR3 comprises 16 residues. Trimming cost V 7 bases and J 8 bases; bases outside gene matches: 15. This CDR3 reads CASNSVAGGPRHEQFF. The CDR3 DNA sequence: TGTGCCAGCAATTCGGTTGCGGGAGGGCCTAGACATGAGCAGTTCTTC.

The chain is built from TRBV28 and TRBJ1-1; 8 bases fit TRBD1. V gave up 5 bases and J gave up 0 bases; unmatched junction bases: 8. Germline CDR1 and CDR2: MDHEN and SYDVKM. This CDR3 contains 16 residues. In nucleotides, the CDR3 is TGTGCCAGCAGTCCATCCGGGACAGGCGTGAACACTGAAGCTTTCTTT. Residues: CASSPSGTGVNTEAFF.

This chain links TRBV9 with TRBJ1-6; the D gene is possibly TRBD1 (5 bases). The CDR3 loop spans 14 amino acids. Germline CDR1 SGDLS, CDR2 YYNGEE. V lost 2 bases and J 5 bases, leaving 8 bases between the germline ends. CDR3 sequence (DNA): TGTGCCAGCAGCGTTATGGACAATAATTCACCCCTCCACTTT. This gives the protein CASSVMDNNSPLHF.

This chain uses TRBV28 with TRBJ1-1, with D possibly TRBD1 on 6 matching bases. The germline CDR1 and CDR2 sequences are MDHEN and SYDVKM. The V end was cut by 5 bases, the J end by 2 bases, with 12 bases between. CDR3 length: 14 residues. CDR3 nucleotides: TGTGCCAGCAGTGCACAGGGTAGTAACACTGAAGCTTTCTTT. It yields the protein CASSAQGSNTEAFF. Full variable domain (rest looked up from reference TRBV28 and TRBJ1-1): DVKVTQSSRYLVKRTGEKVFLECVQDMDHENMFWYRQDPGLGLRLIYFSYDVKMKEKGDIPEGYSVSREKKERFSLILESASTNQTSMYLCASSAQGSNTEAFFGQGTRLTVV.

This sequence joins TRBV28 and TRBJ1-2; D gene unclear. Germline V gene data show CDR1 as MDHEN and CDR2 as SYDVKM. The V end lost 6 bases, the J end lost 4 bases, and 18 bases lay between the germline ends. The CDR3 loop spans 15 amino acids. This chain's CDR3 is CASSQDTFRSYGYTF. DNA for the CDR3: TGTGCCAGCAGCCAAGACACCTTCCGCAGCTATGGCTACACCTTC.